This T cell receptor (beta chain) was recovered during a study of naive and memory T cell subsets. Study observations and caveats: Over 95% of naive TCR sequences appeared only once after error correction, unlike memory subsets. Gini index rose across naive, CM, EM and EMRA in CD4 and CD8. Naive repertoires, especially CD8, held a few larger clonotypes, possibly memory cells re-expressing CD45RA.

Cells stained for CD3, CD4, CD8, CD45RA and CD27 were sorted into four subsets. The beta constant-region primer was an equimolar mix of two oligonucleotides covering TRBC1 and TRBC2. Nested alpha and beta constant-region primers with the SP2 primer drove four PCR rounds on ligated cDNA. TCRdb re-analysed the UMI-ligation and nested PCR reads in MiXCR, keeping a single row per CDR3 protein. The table has under 150,000 distinct CDR3 sequences, approximately 18% seen once; the top ten hold around 0.63%. This CDR3 has 15 residues. The ends were cut back, 0 bases at V and 0 bases at J, with 7 bases in the middle. Germline CDR1 MNHEY, CDR2 SVGAGI. Many counts were recorded for this clonotype. Antigen: not known.

The TCR sequence derives from a human donor in good health. The sample was naive CD8+ T cells from blood. This chain uses TRBV6-5 with TRBJ2-3; tentatively, D is TRBD2 (6 bases). The CDR3 DNA follows: TGTGCCAGCAGTTACTCGGGGGGAAGCACAGATACGCAGTATTTT. Residues: CASSYSGGSTDTQYF.